This entry describes one T cell receptor (beta chain). Its antigen is not known. The repertoire was sequenced with immunoSEQ multiplex PCR; TCRdb's copy has only in-frame clones and lacks some. The table records approximately 62,000 clones, 80% to 95% of them present only once. The data stem from a study of OX40 agonist ivuxolimab in advanced cancers. The overall study: Across the patients, intravenous ivuxolimab was delivered every 2 weeks at 0.01 to 10 mg/kg. With a range of about 23 to 90, age averaged about 59 years, and around 83% were male.

Findings and caveats of the study: The authors did not determine the antigen specificity of the expanded peripheral T cells.

Germline V CDR1 and CDR2: SSHAT, FNYEAQ (reference sequence). J gave up 3 bases and V 3 bases, and 7 bases lay outside the gene matches. CDR3 length: 15 residues. This TCR derives from an adult with an advanced solid tumor such as melanoma, head and neck, liver or kidney cancer. The chain uses TRBV7-7 and TRBJ2-5, with 7 bases lining up with TRBD2. The specimen comprised CD4+ or CD8+ T cells sorted from blood, sampled in a trial of the OX40 agonist ivuxolimab. DNA for the CDR3: TGTGCCAGCAGCTTGAATCTGGCGGGAGAAGAGACCCAGTACTTC. This gives the protein CASSLNLAGEETQYF.